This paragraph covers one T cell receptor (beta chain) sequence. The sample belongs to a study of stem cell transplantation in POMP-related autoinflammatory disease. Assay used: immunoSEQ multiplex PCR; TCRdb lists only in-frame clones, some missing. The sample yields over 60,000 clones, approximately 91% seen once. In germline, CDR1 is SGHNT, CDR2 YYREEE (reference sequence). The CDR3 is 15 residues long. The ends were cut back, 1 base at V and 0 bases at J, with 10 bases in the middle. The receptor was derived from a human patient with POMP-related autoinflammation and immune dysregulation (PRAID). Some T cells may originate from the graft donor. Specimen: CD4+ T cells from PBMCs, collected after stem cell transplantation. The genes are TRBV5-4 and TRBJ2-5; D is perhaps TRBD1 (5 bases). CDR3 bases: TGTGCCAGCAGCTTGATGAAAGGGGACCAAGAGACCCAGTACTTC. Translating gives CASSLMKGDQETQYF.